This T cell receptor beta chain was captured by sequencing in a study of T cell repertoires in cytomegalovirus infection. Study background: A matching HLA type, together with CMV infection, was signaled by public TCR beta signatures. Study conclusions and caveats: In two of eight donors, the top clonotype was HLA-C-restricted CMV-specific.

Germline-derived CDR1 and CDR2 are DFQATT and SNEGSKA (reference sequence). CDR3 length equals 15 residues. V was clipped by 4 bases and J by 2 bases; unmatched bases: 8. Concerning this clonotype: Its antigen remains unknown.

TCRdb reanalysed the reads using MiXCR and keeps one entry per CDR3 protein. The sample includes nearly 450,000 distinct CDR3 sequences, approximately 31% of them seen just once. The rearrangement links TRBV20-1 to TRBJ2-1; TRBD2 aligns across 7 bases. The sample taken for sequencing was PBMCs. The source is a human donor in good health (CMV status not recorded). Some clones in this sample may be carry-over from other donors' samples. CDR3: CSANPRTRAYNEQFF. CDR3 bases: TGCAGTGCTAACCCACGGACTAGAGCCTACAATGAGCAGTTCTTC.